Listed below are T cell receptor beta chains from one sample, sequenced in a study of patients and donors after allogeneic stem cell transplantation. TCRdb called the RT-PCR reads again in MiXCR, with one record for every CDR3 protein. The sample has some 90,000 distinct CDR3 sequences, roughly 48% seen once. Sample: blood, either unsorted or a sorted T cell fraction (not recorded which). The source of these receptors is a human donor who was either an allogeneic HSCT recipient or a stem cell or donor lymphocyte infusion donor (not recorded which). It is not recorded whose cells these are; they may come from a transplant donor. Both conserved end residues are part of each CDR3. The order of the fields is V gene, J gene, D gene, clone size, CDR3 protein, CDR3 DNA. A D gene is named only where the DNA matches it firmly. A clone size is listed for some rows: how often the clone was seen (once, few, many), or a class if it is expanded.

TRBV3-1	TRBJ2-3	NA	NA	CASSQRIDTQYF	TGTGCCAGCAGCCAGCGGATAGATACGCAGTATTTT
TRBV5-6	TRBJ1-2	NA	few	CASSFQRGLGYTF	TGTGCCAGCAGCTTTCAGCGGGGGCTAGGCTACACCTTC
TRBV12-3/TRBV12-4	TRBJ1-1	NA	NA	CASSLWSAATRKGEAFF	TGTGCCAGCAGTTTATGGTCAGCCGCAACGCGAAAGGGTGAAGCTTTCTTT
TRBV28	TRBJ2-1	TRBD2	NA	CATAEREGLNEQFF	TGTGCCACCGCCGAGCGGGAGGGGCTCAATGAGCAGTTCTTC
TRBV6-5	TRBJ1-3	NA	few	CASSRDGSSGNTIYF	TGTGCCAGCAGTCGGGACGGAAGCTCTGGAAACACCATATATTTT
TRBV24-1	TRBJ2-5	TRBD2	NA	CATSDGGRKETQYF	TGTGCCACCAGTGATGGCGGGAGAAAAGAGACCCAGTACTTC
TRBV14	TRBJ1-1	NA	few	CASSSGPITEAFF	TGTGCCAGCAGCAGCGGACCGATAACTGAAGCTTTCTTT
TRBV6-2/TRBV6-3	TRBJ1-2	TRBD1	NA	CASRRQGNYGYTF	TGTGCCAGCAGAAGACAGGGAAACTATGGCTACACCTTC
TRBV11-2	TRBJ2-5	TRBD2	NA	CASSLDSGRQETQYF	TGTGCCAGCAGTTTAGATAGCGGGAGACAAGAGACCCAGTACTTC
TRBV7-3	TRBJ2-1	NA	few	CASSLIATGAHEQFF	TGTGCCAGCAGCTTAATAGCGACCGGAGCACATGAGCAGTTCTTC
TRBV12-3/TRBV12-4	TRBJ1-3	NA	few	CASSSTLTDSGNTIYF	TGTGCCAGCAGTTCCACTTTGACGGACTCTGGAAACACCATATATTTT
TRBV6-2/TRBV6-3	TRBJ1-5	NA	NA	CASSRAGGAYQPQHF	TGTGCCAGCAGTCGCGCGGGGGGCGCATATCAGCCCCAGCATTTT
TRBV7-2	TRBJ1-4	NA	few	CASSLAGRESEKLFF	TGTGCCAGCAGCTTAGCGGGCAGGGAGAGTGAAAAACTGTTTTTT
TRBV27	TRBJ1-2	NA	NA	CASSLTGGTNYGYTF	TGTGCCAGCAGTTTAACGGGGGGTACTAACTATGGCTACACCTTC
TRBV20-1	TRBJ1-1	NA	NA	CSASFNSLMNTEAFF	TGCAGTGCTAGTTTCAACAGCCTCATGAACACTGAAGCTTTCTTT
TRBV7-2	TRBJ1-2	TRBD1	NA	CASSFLDRGYGYTF	TGTGCCAGCAGCTTTCTGGACAGGGGCTATGGCTACACCTTC
TRBV5-1	TRBJ1-2	NA	NA	CASSFVLPNYGYTF	TGCGCCAGCAGCTTCGTACTCCCGAACTATGGCTACACCTTC
TRBV29-1	TRBJ2-7	NA	NA	CSGGQSSYEQYF	TGCAGCGGTGGACAGAGCTCCTACGAGCAGTACTTC
TRBV4-3	TRBJ2-2	NA	NA	CASSQDRAGELFF	TGCGCCAGCAGCCAAGATCGGGCCGGGGAGCTGTTTTTT
TRBV6-5	TRBJ2-4	NA	NA	CAAGTWGRTAKNIQYF	TGTGCCGCCGGCACATGGGGTAGGACAGCCAAAAACATTCAGTACTTC
TRBV4-3	TRBJ1-2	NA	few	CASSQDGYTRNYGYTF	TGCGCCAGCAGCCAAGATGGGTACACACGTAACTATGGCTACACCTTC
TRBV25-1	TRBJ1-2	NA	NA	CATGPHGRQGYTF	TGTGCCACCGGCCCACACGGGCGGCAGGGCTACACCTTC
TRBV6-2/TRBV6-3	TRBJ1-5	NA	NA	CASSYSEGQPQHF	TGTGCCAGCAGTTACTCCGAGGGTCAGCCCCAGCATTTT
TRBV28	TRBJ1-5	NA	NA	CASSLWLWGAPQHF	TGTGCCAGCAGTTTATGGCTATGGGGGGCGCCCCAGCATTTT
TRBV12-3/TRBV12-4	TRBJ1-1	NA	many	CASSRHLSQNTEAFF	TGTGCCAGCAGCCGACACCTTTCCCAAAACACTGAAGCTTTCTTT
TRBV12-3/TRBV12-4	TRBJ2-1	TRBD2	NA	CASSLIGTSGRREQFF	TGTGCCAGCAGTCTAATCGGGACTAGCGGTCGAAGGGAGCAGTTCTTC
TRBV12-3/TRBV12-4	TRBJ1-2	TRBD1	NA	CASSIDRDHGYTF	TGTGCCAGCAGTATCGACAGGGACCATGGCTACACCTTC
TRBV29-1	TRBJ1-2	NA	once	CSVVGVDGYTF	TGCAGCGTTGTGGGGGTTGATGGCTACACCTTC
TRBV6-6	TRBJ1-5	NA	NA	CASSSQGPQHF	TGTGCCAGCAGTTCCCAGGGGCCCCAGCATTTT
TRBV6-1	TRBJ1-1	TRBD1	NA	CASSFPGQGMYTEAFF	TGTGCCAGCAGCTTCCCGGGACAGGGTATGTACACTGAAGCTTTCTTT
TRBV4-1	TRBJ1-5	NA	few	CASSLRTGPNQPQHF	TGCGCCAGCAGCCTTCGGACGGGCCCTAATCAGCCCCAGCATTTT
TRBV12-3/TRBV12-4	TRBJ1-6	TRBD1	NA	CASSSRAGQGNSPLHF	TGTGCCAGCAGTTCCCGGGCGGGACAGGGCAATTCACCCCTCCACTTT
TRBV28	TRBJ1-1	NA	few	CASSLGGADTEAFF	TGTGCCAGCAGCCTGGGGGGCGCGGACACTGAAGCTTTCTTT
TRBV4-1	TRBJ2-2	NA	NA	CATTLTGTHTGELFF	TGCGCCACCACACTGACCGGGACTCACACCGGGGAGCTGTTTTTT
TRBV5-5	TRBJ2-3	TRBD1	NA	CASSSGTENYLSTDTQYF	TGTGCCAGCAGCTCCGGGACAGAGAACTATCTTAGCACAGATACGCAGTATTTT
TRBV28	TRBJ1-1	TRBD1	NA	CASESGGEGNTEAFF	TGTGCCAGCGAGTCAGGGGGCGAGGGGAACACTGAAGCTTTCTTT
TRBV6-2/TRBV6-3	TRBJ2-3	NA	NA	CASSYMGDTQYF	TGTGCCAGCAGTTACATGGGAGATACGCAGTATTTT
TRBV3-1	TRBJ2-7	TRBD2	NA	CASSQDGTSAYEQYF	TGTGCCAGCAGCCAAGATGGGACTAGCGCCTACGAGCAGTACTTC
TRBV5-1	TRBJ2-3	NA	NA	CASSFEGVDTQYF	TGCGCCAGCAGCTTCGAGGGGGTAGATACGCAGTATTTT
TRBV6-2/TRBV6-3	TRBJ1-1	TRBD1	few	CASRVTGWTEAFF	TGTGCCAGCAGAGTGACAGGGTGGACTGAAGCTTTCTTT
TRBV27	TRBJ1-5	NA	NA	CASSLGRPGYSNQPQHF	TGTGCCAGCAGCCTCGGACGGCCAGGATATAGCAATCAGCCCCAGCATTTT